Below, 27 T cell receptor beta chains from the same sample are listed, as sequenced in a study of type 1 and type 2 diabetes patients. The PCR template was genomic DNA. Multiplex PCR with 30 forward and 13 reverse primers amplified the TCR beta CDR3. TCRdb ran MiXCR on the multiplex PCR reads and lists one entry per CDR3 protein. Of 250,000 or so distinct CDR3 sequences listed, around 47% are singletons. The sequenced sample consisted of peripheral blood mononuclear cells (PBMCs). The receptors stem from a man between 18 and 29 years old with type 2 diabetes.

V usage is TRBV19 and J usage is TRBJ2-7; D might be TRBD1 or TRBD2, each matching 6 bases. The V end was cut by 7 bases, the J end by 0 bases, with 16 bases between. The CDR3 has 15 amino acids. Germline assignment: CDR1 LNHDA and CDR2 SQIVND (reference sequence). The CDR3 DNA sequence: TGTGCCAGTACCAAAGGGGGGACCTTCTCCTACGAGCAGTACTTC. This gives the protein CASTKGGTFSYEQYF.

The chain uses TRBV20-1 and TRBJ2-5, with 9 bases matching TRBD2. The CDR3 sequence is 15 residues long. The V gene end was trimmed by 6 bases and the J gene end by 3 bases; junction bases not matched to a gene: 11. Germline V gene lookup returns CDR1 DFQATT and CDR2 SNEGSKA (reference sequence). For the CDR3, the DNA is TGCAGTGCCACTCGAGGTTCTAGCGGGGAAGAGACCCAGTACTTC. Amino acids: CSATRGSSGEETQYF.

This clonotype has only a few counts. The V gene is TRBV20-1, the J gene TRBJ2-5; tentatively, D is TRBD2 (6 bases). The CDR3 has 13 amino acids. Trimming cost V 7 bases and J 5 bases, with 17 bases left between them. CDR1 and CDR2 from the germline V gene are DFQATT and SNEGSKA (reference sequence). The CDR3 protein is CSVRLRGGETQYF. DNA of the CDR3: TGCAGTGTTAGGTTACGTGGGGGGGAGACCCAGTACTTC.

Here the CDR3 reads CASSQGTENSPLHF. The CDR3 nucleotides read TGTGCCAGCAGCCAAGGGACAGAAAATTCACCCCTCCACTTT. This rearrangement joins TRBV4-2 to TRBJ1-6; tentatively, D is TRBD1 (6 bases). Germline V lookup: CDR1 LGHNA, CDR2 YNFKEQ. Trimming took 1 base from V and 7 from J, leaving 8 bases between them. This CDR3 contains 14 residues.

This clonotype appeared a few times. CDR3 in amino acids: CASSRRRGDRQETQYF. As DNA, the CDR3 is TGTGCCAGTAGTAGGCGCAGAGGGGATAGGCAAGAGACCCAGTACTTC. The chain recombines TRBV19 with TRBJ2-5; perhaps D is TRBD1 or TRBD2 (5 bases each). V was trimmed by 4 bases and J by 2 bases, leaving 17 bases between them. The germline gives CDR1 LNHDA, CDR2 SQIVND (reference sequence). The CDR3 has 16 residues.

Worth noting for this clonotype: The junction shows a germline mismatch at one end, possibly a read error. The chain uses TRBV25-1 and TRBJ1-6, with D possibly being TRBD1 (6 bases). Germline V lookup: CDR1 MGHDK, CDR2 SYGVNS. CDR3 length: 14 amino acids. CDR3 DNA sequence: TGCGCCAGCATCGCAGGGGCGTTGGATTCACCCCTCCACTTT. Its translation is CASIAGALDSPLHF.

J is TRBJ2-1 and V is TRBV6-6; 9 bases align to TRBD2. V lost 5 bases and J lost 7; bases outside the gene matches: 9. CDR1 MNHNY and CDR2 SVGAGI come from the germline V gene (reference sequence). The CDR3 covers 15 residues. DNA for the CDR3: TGTGCCAGCAGTAGCGCTCGCGGGAGGGGTAATGAGCAGTTCTTC. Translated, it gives CASSSARGRGNEQFF.

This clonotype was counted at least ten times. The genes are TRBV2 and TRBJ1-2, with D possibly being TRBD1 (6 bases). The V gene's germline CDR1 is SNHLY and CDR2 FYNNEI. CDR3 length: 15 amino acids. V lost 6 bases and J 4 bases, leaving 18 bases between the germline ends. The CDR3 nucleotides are TGTGCCAGCAGCCCGATCACAGGGCAGGGCTATGGCTACACCTTC. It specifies CASSPITGQGYGYTF.

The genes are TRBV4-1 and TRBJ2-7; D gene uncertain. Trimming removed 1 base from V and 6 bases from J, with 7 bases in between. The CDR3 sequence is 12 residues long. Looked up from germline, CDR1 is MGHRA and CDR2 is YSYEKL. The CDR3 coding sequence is TGCGCCAGCAGCCAAGGGGTAGGCGAGCAGTACTTC. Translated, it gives CASSQGVGEQYF.

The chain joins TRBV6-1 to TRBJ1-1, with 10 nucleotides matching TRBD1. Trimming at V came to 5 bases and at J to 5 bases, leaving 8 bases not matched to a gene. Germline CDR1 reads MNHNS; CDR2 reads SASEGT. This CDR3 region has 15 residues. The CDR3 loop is CASSYSGTGATEAFF. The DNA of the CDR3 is TGTGCCAGCAGTTACTCCGGGACAGGGGCGACTGAAGCTTTCTTT.

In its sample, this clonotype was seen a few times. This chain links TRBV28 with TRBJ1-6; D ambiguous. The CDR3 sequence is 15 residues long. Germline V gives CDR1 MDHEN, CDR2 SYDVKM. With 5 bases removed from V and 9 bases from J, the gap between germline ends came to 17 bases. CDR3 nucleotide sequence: TGTGCCAGCAGTCCAAGGACGATTGGAGGTTCACCCCTCCACTTT. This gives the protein CASSPRTIGGSPLHF. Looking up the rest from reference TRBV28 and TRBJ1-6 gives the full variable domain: DVKVTQSSRYLVKRTGEKVFLECVQDMDHENMFWYRQDPGLGLRLIYFSYDVKMKEKGDIPEGYSVSREKKERFSLILESASTNQTSMYLCASSPRTIGGSPLHFGNGTRLTVT.

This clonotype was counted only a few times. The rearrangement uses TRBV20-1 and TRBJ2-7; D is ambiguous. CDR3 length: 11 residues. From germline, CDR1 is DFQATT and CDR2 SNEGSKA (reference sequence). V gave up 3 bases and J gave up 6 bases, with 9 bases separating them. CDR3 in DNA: TGCAGTGCTAGGTCGACTGCCGAGCAGTACTTC. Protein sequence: CSARSTAEQYF.

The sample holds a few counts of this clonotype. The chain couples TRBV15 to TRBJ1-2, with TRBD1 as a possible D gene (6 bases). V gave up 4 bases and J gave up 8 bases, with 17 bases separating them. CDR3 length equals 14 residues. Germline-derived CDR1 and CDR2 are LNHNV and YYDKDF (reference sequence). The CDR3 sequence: CATSKQGLSLGYTF. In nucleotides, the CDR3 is TGTGCCACCAGCAAACAGGGACTGTCGTTGGGCTACACCTTC.

Written as DNA, the CDR3 is TGTGCCATCACTGAAGGCGGGCAGGGGGCTGAAGCTTTCTTT. Translated, it gives CAITEGGQGAEAFF. The chain joins TRBV10-3 to TRBJ1-1; 7 bases match TRBD1. The V gene end was trimmed by 7 bases and the J gene end by 6 bases; junction bases not matched to a gene: 11. This CDR3 comprises 14 residues. CDR1 is ENHRY, CDR2 SYGVKD, per germline.

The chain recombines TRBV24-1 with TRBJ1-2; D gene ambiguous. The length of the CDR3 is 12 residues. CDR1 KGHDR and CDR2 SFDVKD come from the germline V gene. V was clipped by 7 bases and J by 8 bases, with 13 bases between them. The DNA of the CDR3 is TGTGCCACCAGCGAAGTGAATGGCGGCTACACCTTC. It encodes CATSEVNGGYTF.

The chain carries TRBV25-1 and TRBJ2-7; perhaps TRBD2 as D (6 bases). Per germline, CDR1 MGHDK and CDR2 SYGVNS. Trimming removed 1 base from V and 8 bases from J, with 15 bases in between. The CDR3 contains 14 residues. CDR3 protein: CASSEFRELVQQYF. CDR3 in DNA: TGTGCCAGCAGTGAATTTCGGGAGTTAGTCCAGCAGTACTTC.

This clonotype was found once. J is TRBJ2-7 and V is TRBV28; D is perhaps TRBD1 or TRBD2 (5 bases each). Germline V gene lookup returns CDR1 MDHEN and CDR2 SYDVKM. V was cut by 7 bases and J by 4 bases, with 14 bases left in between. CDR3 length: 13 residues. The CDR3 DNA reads TGTGCCAGCACCCGGGGTTGGGGGTACGAGCAGTACTTC. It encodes CASTRGWGYEQYF.

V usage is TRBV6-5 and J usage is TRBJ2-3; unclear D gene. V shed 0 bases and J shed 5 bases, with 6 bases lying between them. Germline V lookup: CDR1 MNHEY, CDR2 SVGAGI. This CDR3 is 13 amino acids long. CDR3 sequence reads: CASSYSERDTQYF. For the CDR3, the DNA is TGTGCCAGCAGTTACTCGGAGCGAGATACGCAGTATTTT.

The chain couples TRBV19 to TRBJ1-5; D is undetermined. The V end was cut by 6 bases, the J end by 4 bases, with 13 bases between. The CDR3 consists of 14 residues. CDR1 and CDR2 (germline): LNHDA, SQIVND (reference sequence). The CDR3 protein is CASRGRVRNQPQHF. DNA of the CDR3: TGTGCCAGTAGGGGTAGGGTTCGAAATCAGCCCCAGCATTTT.

The CDR3 sequence is CASSLNDGTNEQYF. CDR3 nucleotide sequence: TGTGCCAGCAGCTTAAATGACGGGACCAACGAGCAGTACTTC. V gene TRBV7-2 combines with J gene TRBJ2-7; either TRBD1 or TRBD2 may fit D (5 bases each). Germline V CDR1 and CDR2: SGHTA, FQGNSA. The CDR3 sequence is 14 residues long. With 2 bases removed from V and 5 bases from J, the gap between germline ends came to 13 bases.

The CDR3: CASSFLSSGHTDTQYF. The CDR3 DNA follows: TGTGCCAGCAGCTTCCTCTCTAGCGGTCACACAGATACGCAGTATTTT. The chain uses TRBV7-2 and TRBJ2-3; TRBD2 agrees at 7 bases. The CDR3 consists of 16 residues. Per germline, CDR1 SGHTA and CDR2 FQGNSA. Trimming cost V 3 bases and J 2 bases; bases outside gene matches: 8.

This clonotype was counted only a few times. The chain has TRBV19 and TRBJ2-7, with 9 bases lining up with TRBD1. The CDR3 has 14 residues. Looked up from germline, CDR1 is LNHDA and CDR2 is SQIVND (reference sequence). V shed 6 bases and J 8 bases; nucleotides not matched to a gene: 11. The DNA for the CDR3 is TGTGCCAGTAGCCATAGACAGGGGGAGGCGAAGCAGTACTTC. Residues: CASSHRQGEAKQYF.

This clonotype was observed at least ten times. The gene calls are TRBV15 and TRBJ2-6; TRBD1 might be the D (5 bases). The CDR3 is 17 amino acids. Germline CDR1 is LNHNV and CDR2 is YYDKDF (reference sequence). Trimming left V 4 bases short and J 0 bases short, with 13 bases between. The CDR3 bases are TGTGCCACCAGCATCCGCAGGGTTAACTCTGGGGCCAACGTCCTGACTTTC. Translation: CATSIRRVNSGANVLTF.

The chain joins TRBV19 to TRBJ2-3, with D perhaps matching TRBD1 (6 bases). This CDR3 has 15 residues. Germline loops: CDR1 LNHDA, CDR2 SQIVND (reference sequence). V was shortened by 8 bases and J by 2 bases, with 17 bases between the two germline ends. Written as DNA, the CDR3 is TGTGCCAGTTGCCACAACAGGGCCGCCACAGATACGCAGTATTTT. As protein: CASCHNRAATDTQYF.

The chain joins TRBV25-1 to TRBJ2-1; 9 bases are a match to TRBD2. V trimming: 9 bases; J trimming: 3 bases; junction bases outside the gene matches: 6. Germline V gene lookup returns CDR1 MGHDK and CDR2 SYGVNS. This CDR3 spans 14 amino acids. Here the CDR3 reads CASSGRQDYNEQFF. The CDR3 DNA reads TGTGCCAGTAGCGGGAGACAAGACTACAATGAGCAGTTCTTC.

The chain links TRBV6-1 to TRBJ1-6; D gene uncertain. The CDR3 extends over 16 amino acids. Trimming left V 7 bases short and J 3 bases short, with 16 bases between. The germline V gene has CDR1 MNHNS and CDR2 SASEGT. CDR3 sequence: CASTRWGESYNSPLHF. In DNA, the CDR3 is TGTGCCAGCACCCGTTGGGGAGAAAGCTATAATTCACCCCTCCACTTT.

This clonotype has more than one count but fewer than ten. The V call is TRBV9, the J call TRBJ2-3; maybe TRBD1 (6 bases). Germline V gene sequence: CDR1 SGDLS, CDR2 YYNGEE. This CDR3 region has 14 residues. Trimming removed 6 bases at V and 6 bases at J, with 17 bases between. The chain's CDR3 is CASTLEGGGDTQYF. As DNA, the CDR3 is TGTGCCAGCACCCTAGAAGGGGGTGGGGATACGCAGTATTTT.